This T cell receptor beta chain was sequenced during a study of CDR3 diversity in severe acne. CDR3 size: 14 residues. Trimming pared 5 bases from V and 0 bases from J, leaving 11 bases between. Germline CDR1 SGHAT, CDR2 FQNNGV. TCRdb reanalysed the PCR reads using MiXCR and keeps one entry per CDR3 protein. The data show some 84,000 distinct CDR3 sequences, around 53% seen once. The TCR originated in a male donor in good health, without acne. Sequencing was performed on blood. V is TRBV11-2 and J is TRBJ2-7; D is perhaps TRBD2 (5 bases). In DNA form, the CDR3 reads TGTGCCAGCAGCCCCGGGATCGACTCCTACGAGCAGTACTTC. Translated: CASSPGIDSYEQYF.